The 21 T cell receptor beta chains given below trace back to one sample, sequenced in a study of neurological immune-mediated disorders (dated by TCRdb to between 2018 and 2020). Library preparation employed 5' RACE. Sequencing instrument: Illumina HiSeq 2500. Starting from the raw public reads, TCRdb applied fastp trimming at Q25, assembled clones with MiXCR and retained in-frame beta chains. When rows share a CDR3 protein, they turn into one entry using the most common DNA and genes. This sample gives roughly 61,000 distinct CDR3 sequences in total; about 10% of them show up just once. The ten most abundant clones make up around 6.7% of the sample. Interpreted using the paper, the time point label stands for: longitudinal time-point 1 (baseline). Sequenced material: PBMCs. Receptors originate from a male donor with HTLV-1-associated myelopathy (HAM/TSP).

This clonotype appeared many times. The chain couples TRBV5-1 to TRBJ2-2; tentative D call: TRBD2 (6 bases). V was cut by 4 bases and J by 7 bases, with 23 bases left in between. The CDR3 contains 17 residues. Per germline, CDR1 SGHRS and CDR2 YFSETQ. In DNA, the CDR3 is TGCGCCAGCAGCGGACTACACGCTCAAGGTGGTAACGGGGAGCTGTTTTTT. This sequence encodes CASSGLHAQGGNGELFF.

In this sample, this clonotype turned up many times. This chain's CDR3 is CASSHRGTYEQYF. The CDR3 DNA follows: TGTGCCAGCAGTCATCGGGGAACCTACGAGCAGTACTTC. This chain links TRBV11-3 with TRBJ2-7; D is possibly TRBD2 (5 bases). Trimming cost V 6 bases and J 2 bases, with 11 bases left between them. Germline V gives CDR1 SGHNT, CDR2 YENEEA. The CDR3 spans 13 residues.

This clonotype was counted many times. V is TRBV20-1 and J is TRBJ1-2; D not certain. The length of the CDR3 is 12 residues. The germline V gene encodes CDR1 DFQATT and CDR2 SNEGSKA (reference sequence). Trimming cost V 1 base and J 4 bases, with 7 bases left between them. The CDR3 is CSARAGVYGYTF. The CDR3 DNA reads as TGCAGTGCTAGAGCAGGAGTCTATGGCTACACCTTC.

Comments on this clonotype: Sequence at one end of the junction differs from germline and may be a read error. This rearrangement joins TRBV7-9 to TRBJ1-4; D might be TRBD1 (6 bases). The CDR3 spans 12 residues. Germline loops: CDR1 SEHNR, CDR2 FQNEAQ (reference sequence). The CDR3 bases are TGTGCCCGCAGCCGGGACACGGGAAATCTGTTTTTT. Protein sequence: CARSRDTGNLFF.

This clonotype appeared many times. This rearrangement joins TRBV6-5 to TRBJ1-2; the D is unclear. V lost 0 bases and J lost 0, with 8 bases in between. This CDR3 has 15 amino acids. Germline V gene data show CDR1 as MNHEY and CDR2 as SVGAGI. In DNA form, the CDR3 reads TGTGCCAGCAGTTACTCGAGGGCAGCTAACTATGGCTACACCTTC. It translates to CASSYSRAANYGYTF.

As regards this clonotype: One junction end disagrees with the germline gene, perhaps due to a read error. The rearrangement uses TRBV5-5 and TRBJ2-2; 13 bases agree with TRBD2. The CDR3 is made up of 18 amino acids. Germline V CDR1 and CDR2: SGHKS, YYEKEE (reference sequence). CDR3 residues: CARSLRLGLAGNTGELFF. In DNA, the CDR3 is TGTGCCAGAAGCTTGAGGCTGGGACTAGCGGGAAACACCGGCGAGCTGTTTTTT.

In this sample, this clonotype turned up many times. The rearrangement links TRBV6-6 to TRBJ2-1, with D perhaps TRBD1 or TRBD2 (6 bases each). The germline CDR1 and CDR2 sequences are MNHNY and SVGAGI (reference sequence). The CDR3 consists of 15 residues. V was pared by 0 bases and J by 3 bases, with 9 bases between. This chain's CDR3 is CASSYSGGGYNEQFF. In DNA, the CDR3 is TGTGCCAGCAGTTACTCCGGAGGGGGCTACAATGAGCAGTTCTTC.

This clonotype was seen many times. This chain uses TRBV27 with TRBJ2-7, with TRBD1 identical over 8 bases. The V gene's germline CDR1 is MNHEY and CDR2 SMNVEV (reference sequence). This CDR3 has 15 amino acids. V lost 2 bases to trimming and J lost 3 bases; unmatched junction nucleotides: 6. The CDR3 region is CASSLKGQGDYEQYF. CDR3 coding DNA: TGTGCCAGCAGTTTAAAAGGACAGGGAGACTACGAGCAGTACTTC.

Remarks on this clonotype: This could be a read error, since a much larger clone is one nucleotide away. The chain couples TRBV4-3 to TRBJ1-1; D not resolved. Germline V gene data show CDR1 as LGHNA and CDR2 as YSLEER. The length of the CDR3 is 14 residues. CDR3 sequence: CASSQDVWNTEGFF. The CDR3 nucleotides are TGCGCCAGCAGCCAAGATGTCTGGAACACTGAAGGTTTCTTT.

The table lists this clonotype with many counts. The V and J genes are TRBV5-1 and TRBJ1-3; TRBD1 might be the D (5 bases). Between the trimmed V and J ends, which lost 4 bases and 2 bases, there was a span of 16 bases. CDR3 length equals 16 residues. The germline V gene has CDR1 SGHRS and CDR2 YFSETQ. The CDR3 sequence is CASSPLPQGTGNTIYF. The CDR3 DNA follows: TGCGCCAGCAGCCCCCTACCCCAGGGCACTGGAAACACCATATATTTT.

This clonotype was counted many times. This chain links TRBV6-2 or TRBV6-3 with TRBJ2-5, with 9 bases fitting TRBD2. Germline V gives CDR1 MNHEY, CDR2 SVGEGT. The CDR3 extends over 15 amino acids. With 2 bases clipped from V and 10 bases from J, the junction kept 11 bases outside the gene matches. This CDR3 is CASSYAAGGSRGQYF. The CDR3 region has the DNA TGTGCCAGCAGTTACGCTGCGGGGGGGTCTAGAGGCCAGTACTTC.

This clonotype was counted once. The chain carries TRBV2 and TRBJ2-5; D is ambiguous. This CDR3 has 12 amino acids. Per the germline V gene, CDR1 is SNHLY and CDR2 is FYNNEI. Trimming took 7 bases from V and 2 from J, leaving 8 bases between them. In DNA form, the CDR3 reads TGTGCCAGCACCCGGATGCAAGAGACCCAGTACTTC. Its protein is CASTRMQETQYF.

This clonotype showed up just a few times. CDR3 DNA: TGTGCCAGCAGTCTTACGGGACAGCTCTCCGGGCAGTACTTC. Amino acid sequence: CASSLTGQLSGQYF. This chain links TRBV12-3 or TRBV12-4 with TRBJ2-7; 7 bases align to TRBD1. J was trimmed by 9 bases and V by 5 bases; bases with no gene match: 13. The CDR3 is made up of 14 amino acids.

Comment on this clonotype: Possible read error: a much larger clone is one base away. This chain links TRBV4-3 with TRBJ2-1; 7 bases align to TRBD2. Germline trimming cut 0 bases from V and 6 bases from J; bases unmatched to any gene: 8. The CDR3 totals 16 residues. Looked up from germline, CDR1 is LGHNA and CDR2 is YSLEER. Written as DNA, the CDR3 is TGCGCCAGCAGCCAAGATCACCGGGAGGACATCAATGAGCAGTTCTTC. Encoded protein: CASSQDHREDINEQFF.

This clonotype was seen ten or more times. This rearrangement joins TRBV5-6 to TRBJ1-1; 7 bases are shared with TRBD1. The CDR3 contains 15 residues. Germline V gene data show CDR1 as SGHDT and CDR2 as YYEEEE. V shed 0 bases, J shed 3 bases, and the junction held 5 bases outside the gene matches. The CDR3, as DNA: TGTGCCAGCAGCTTGGCCATCAGGGGGGACACTGAAGCTTTCTTT. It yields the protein CASSLAIRGDTEAFF.

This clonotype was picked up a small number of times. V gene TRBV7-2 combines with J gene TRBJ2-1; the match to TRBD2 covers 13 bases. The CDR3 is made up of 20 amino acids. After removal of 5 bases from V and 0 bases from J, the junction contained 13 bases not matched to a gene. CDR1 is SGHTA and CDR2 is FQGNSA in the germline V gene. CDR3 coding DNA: TGTGCCAGCAGCGCAGGACCGGGACTAGCGGGATCGAGCTCCTACAATGAGCAGTTCTTC. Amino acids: CASSAGPGLAGSSSYNEQFF.

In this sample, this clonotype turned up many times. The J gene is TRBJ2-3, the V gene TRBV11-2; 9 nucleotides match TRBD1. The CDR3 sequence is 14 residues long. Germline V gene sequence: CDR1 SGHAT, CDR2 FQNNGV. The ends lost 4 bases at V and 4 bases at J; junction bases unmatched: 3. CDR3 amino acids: CASSSRTGADTQYF. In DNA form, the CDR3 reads TGTGCCAGCAGCTCCCGGACAGGGGCAGATACGCAGTATTTT.

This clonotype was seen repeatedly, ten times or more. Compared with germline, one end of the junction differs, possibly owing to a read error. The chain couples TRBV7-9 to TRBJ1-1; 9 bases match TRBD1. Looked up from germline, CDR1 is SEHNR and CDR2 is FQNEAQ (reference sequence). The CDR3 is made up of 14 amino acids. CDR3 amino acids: CASSLGQGNTEAFF. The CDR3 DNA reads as TGCGCCAGCAGCTTGGGACAGGGGAACACTGAAGCTTTCTTT.

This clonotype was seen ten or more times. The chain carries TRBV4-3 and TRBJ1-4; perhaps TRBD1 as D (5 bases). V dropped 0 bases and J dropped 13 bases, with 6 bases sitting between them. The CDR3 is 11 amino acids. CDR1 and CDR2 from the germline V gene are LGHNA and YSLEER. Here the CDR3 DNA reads TGCGCCAGCAGCCAAGAGGGGGTACTGTTTTTT. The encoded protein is CASSQEGVLFF.

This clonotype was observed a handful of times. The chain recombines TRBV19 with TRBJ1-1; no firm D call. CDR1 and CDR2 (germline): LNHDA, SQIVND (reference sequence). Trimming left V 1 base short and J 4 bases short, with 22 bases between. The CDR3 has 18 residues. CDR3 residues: CASSIGGPRSPMGTEAFF. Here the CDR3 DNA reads TGTGCCAGTAGTATAGGAGGGCCCAGAAGCCCGATGGGCACTGAAGCTTTCTTT.

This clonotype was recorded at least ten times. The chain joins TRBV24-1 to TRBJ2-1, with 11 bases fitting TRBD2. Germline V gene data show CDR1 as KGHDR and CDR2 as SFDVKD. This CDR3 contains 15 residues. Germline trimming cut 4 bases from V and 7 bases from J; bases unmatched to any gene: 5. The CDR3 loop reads CATSDKGLAANEQFF. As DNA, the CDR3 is TGTGCCACCAGTGACAAGGGACTAGCGGCTAATGAGCAGTTCTTC.